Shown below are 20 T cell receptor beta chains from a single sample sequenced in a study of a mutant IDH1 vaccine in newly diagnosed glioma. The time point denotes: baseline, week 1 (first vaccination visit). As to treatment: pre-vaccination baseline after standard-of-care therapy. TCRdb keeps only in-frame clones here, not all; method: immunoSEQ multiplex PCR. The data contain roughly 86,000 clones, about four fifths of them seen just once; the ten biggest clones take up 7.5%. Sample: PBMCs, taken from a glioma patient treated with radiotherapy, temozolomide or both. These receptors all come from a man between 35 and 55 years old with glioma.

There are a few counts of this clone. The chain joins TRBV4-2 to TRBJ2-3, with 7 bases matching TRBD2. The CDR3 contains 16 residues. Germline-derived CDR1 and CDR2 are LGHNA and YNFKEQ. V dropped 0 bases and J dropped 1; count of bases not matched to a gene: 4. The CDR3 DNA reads TGTGCCAGCAGCCAAGAGACTAGCCCCCGCACAGATACGCAGTATTTT. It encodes CASSQETSPRTDTQYF.

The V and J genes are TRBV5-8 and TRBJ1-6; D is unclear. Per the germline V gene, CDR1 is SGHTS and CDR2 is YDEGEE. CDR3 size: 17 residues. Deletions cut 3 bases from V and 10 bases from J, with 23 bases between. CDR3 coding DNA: TGTGCCAGCAGCTCCAGCGTTCGGGGAAGCCTATTCTCACCCCTCCACTTT. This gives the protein CASSSSVRGSLFSPLHF.

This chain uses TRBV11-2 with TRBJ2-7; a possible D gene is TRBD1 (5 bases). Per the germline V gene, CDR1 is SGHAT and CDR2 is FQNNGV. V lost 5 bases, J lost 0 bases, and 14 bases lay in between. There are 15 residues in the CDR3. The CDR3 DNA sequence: TGTGCCAGCAGCCAGCCACAGGCTAGCTCCTACGAGCAGTACTTC. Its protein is CASSQPQASSYEQYF.

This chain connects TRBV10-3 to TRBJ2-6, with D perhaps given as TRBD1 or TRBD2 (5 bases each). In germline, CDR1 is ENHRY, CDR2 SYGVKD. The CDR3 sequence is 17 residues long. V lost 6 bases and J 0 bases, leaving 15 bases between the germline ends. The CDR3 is CAISPPGTISGANVLTF. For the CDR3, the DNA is TGTGCCATCAGCCCCCCCGGGACGATCTCTGGGGCCAACGTCCTGACTTTC.

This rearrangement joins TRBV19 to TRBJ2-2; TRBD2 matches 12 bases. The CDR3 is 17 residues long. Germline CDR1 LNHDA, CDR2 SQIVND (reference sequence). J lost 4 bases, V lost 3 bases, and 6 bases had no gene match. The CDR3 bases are TGTGCCAGTAGTATCTCCGGACTAGCGGGATTCACCGGGGAGCTGTTTTTT. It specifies CASSISGLAGFTGELFF.

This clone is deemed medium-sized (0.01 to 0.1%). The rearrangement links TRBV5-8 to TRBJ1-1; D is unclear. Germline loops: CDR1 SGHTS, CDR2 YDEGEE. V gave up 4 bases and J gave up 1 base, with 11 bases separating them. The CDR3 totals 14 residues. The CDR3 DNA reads TGTGCCAGCAGCCCCGGTCGGCGGAACACTGAAGCTTTCTTT. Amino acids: CASSPGRRNTEAFF.

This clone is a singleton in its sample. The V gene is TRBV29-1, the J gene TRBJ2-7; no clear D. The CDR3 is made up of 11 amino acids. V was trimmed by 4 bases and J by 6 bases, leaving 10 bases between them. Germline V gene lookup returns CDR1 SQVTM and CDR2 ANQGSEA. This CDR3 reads CSVGLYREQYF. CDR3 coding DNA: TGCAGCGTTGGCCTTTATCGCGAGCAGTACTTC.

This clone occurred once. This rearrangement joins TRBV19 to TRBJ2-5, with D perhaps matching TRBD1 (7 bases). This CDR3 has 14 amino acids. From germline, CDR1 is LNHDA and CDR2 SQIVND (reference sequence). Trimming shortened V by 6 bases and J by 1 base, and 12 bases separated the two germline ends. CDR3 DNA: TGTGCCAGTAGCAGGGGGGTCAGCCAAGAGACCCAGTACTTC. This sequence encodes CASSRGVSQETQYF.

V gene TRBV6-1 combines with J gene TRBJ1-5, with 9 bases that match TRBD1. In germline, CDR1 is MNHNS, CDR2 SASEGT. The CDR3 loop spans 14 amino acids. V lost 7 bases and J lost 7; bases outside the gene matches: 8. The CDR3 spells CASTGTGINQPQHF. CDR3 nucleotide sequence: TGTGCCAGCACCGGGACAGGGATAAACCAGCCCCAGCATTTT.

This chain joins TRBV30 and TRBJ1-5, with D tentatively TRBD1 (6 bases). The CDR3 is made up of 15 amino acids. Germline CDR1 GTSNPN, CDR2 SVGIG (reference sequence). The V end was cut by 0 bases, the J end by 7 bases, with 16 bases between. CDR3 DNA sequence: TGTGCCTGGAGTGTACGAGGCAGGGGAGGGCAGCCCCAGCATTTT. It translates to CAWSVRGRGGQPQHF.

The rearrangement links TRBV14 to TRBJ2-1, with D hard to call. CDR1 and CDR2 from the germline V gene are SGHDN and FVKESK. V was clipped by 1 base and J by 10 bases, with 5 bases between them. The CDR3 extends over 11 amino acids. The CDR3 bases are TGTGCCAGCAGCCAAGGTCGGGAGCAGTTCTTC. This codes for CASSQGREQFF.

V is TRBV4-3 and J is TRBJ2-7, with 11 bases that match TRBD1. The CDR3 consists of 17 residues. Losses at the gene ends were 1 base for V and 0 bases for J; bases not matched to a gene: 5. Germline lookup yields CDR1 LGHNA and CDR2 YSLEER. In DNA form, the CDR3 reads TGCGCCAGCAGCCAAGGACACGGGACAGGGGGCTCCTACGAGCAGTACTTC. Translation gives CASSQGHGTGGSYEQYF.

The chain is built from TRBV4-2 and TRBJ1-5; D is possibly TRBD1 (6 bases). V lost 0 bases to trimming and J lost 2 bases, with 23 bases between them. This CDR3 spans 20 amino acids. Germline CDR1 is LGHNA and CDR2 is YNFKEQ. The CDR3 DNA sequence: TGTGCCAGCAGCCAAGATACCCGGGTAGGGGGATCTTTGCGCAATCAGCCCCAGCATTTT. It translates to CASSQDTRVGGSLRNQPQHF.

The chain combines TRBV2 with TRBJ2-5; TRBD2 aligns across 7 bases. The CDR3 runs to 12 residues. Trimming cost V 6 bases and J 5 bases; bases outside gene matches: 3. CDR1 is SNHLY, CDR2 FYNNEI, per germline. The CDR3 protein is CASRGGGETQYF. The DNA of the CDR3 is TGTGCCAGCAGGGGGGGAGGGGAGACCCAGTACTTC.

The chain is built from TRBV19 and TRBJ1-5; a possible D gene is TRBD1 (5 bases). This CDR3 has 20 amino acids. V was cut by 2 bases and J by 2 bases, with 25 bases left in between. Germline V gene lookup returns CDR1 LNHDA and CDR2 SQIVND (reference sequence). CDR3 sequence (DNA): TGTGCCAGTAGTATACAGGGAAGGCAGGGACTCAAAGGTGGCAATCAGCCCCAGCATTTT. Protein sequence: CASSIQGRQGLKGGNQPQHF. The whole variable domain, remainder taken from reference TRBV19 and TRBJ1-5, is DGGITQSPKYLFRKEGQNVTLSCEQNLNHDAMYWYRQDPGQGLRLIYYSQIVNDFQKGDIAEGYSVSREKKESFPLTVTSAQKNPTAFYLCASSIQGRQGLKGGNQPQHFGDGTRLSIL.

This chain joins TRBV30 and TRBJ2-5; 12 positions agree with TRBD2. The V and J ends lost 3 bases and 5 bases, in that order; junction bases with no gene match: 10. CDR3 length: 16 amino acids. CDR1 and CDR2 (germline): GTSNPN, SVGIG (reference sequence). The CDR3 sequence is CAWRTGLAGHGETQYF. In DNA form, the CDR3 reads TGTGCCTGGAGAACCGGACTAGCGGGACACGGCGAGACCCAGTACTTC.

The CDR3 coding sequence is TGTGCCAGTTCCACCCCACAGGGGGGGATCTATGGCTACACCTTC. It is translated as CASSTPQGGIYGYTF. The J gene is TRBJ1-2, the V gene TRBV6-6; 8 bases match TRBD1. In germline, CDR1 is MNHNY, CDR2 SVGAGI (reference sequence). Germline trimming cut 9 bases from V and 4 bases from J; bases unmatched to any gene: 13. The CDR3 totals 15 residues.

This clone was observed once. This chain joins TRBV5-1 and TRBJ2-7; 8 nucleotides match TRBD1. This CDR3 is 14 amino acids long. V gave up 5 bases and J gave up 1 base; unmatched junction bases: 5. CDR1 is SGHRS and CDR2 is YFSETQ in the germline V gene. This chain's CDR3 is CASSGQGASYEQYF. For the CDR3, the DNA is TGCGCCAGCAGTGGACAGGGCGCATCCTACGAGCAGTACTTC.

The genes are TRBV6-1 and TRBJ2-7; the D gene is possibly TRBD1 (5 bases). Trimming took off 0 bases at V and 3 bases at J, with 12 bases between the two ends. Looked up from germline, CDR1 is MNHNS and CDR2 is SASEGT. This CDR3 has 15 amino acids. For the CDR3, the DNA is TGTGCCAGCAGTGAAGCGCGTCTAGGACACTACGAGCAGTACTTC. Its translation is CASSEARLGHYEQYF.

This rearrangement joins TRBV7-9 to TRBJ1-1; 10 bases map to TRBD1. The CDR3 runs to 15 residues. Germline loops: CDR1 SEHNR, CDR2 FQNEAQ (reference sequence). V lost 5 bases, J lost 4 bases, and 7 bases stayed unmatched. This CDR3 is CASSLTGGGGTEAFF. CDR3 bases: TGTGCCAGCAGCCTGACAGGGGGCGGGGGCACTGAAGCTTTCTTT.